These 26 T cell receptor beta chains share one sample of origin, sequenced in a study of T-cell reconstitution after alpha-beta-depleted transplantation in children. As it was prepared, the TCRbeta library received unique molecular identifiers. A single record per CDR3 protein comes from TCRdb applying MiXCR to the PCR reads. This table holds around 6,500 distinct CDR3 sequences, roughly 14% found once. The material was PBMCs, obtained before TCRalphabeta/CD19-depleted stem cell transplant. The receptors here all came from a boy aged 5-17 years with acute lymphoblastic leukemia, due to receive a stem cell transplant.

This clonotype is termed medium-sized. The junction shows a germline mismatch at one end, possibly a read error. V is TRBV4-3 and J is TRBJ2-7, with 8 bases identical to TRBD2. The CDR3 spans 16 residues. The germline V gene has CDR1 LGHNA and CDR2 YSLEER. CDR3 coding DNA: TGCTCCAGCAGCCAGGAAGCGGGAGTAATGGCCTACGAGCAGTACTTC. It is translated as CSSSQEAGVMAYEQYF.

By its share, this clonotype is medium-sized. In DNA form, the CDR3 reads TGCAGCGCCCAGGGGTCGGGTGAGCAGTTCTTC. Translating gives CSAQGSGEQFF. The rearrangement joins TRBV29-1 to TRBJ2-1; D might be TRBD1 (6 bases). The V gene's germline CDR1 is SQVTM and CDR2 ANQGSEA. The CDR3 runs to 11 residues. V lost 7 bases and J 9 bases, leaving 13 bases between the germline ends.

This clonotype is deemed medium-sized. The chain links TRBV5-1 to TRBJ1-3; D unresolved. Germline V gene lookup returns CDR1 SGHRS and CDR2 YFSETQ. V was shortened by 2 bases and J by 0 bases, with 12 bases between the two germline ends. The CDR3 covers 16 residues. Here the CDR3 reads CASSFADPNSGNTIYF. Written as DNA, the CDR3 is TGCGCCAGCAGCTTTGCAGACCCCAACTCTGGAAACACCATATATTTT. Combining the CDR3 with reference TRBV5-1 and TRBJ1-3 gives the whole variable domain KAGVTQTPRYLIKTRGQQVTLSCSPISGHRSVSWYQQTPGQGLQFLFEYFSETQRNKGNFPGRFSGRQFSNSRSEMNVSTLELGDSALYLCASSFADPNSGNTIYFGEGSWLTVV.

This clonotype was seen at least ten times. The chain couples TRBV7-2 to TRBJ2-1, with D possibly being TRBD1 or TRBD2 (5 bases each). The CDR3 runs 12 residues. Looked up from germline, CDR1 is SGHTA and CDR2 is FQGNSA. V was shortened by 5 bases and J by 11 bases, with 13 bases between the two germline ends. The CDR3 sequence is CASSAYRDQQFF. The CDR3 DNA follows: TGTGCCAGCAGCGCCTACCGGGACCAGCAGTTCTTC.

This clonotype is deemed medium-sized. This chain connects TRBV5-1 to TRBJ2-3; 7 positions match TRBD1. The V gene's germline CDR1 is SGHRS and CDR2 YFSETQ. The CDR3 is made up of 14 amino acids. Trimming took 2 bases from V and 4 from J; bases not matched to a gene: 4. The CDR3 here is CASSFLTGPDTQYF. CDR3 nucleotides: TGCGCCAGCAGCTTTTTGACAGGGCCAGATACGCAGTATTTT.

The chain couples TRBV10-3 to TRBJ2-1; D is perhaps TRBD2 (5 bases). V was shortened by 10 bases and J by 6 bases, with 13 bases between the two germline ends. In germline, CDR1 is ENHRY, CDR2 SYGVKD. There are 12 residues in the CDR3. The CDR3 spells CATSKEANEQFF. The CDR3, as DNA: TGTGCCACCTCTAAGGAGGCCAATGAGCAGTTCTTC.

Relative to its sample, this clonotype is medium-sized. The chain joins TRBV7-3 to TRBJ2-1; weak D call: TRBD2 (6 bases). The ends were cut back, 4 bases at V and 0 bases at J, with 13 bases in the middle. The V gene's germline CDR1 is SGHTA and CDR2 FQGTGA. This CDR3 contains 16 residues. CDR3 DNA: TGTGCCAGCAGCTCCGGGCGGGGATTCTCCTACAATGAGCAGTTCTTC. It is translated as CASSSGRGFSYNEQFF.

Relative to its sample, this clonotype is medium-sized. This chain joins TRBV10-2 and TRBJ2-7; weak D call: TRBD1 (5 bases). Trimming pared 7 bases from V and 12 bases from J, leaving 16 bases between. The germline gives CDR1 WSHSY, CDR2 SAAADI. The CDR3 is 11 amino acids. CDR3 bases: TGCGCCAGCACCCTAGGGGCGCTCCTGTACTTC. Encoded protein: CASTLGALLYF.

Sample share makes this clonotype medium-sized. The chain carries TRBV5-1 and TRBJ2-3; 9 bases are a match to TRBD2. Germline V gene sequence: CDR1 SGHRS, CDR2 YFSETQ. The length of the CDR3 is 15 residues. V lost 4 bases, J lost 2 bases, and 5 bases stayed unmatched. The CDR3: CASSGLAGITDTQYF. The CDR3 bases are TGCGCCAGCAGCGGGCTAGCGGGAATCACAGATACGCAGTATTTT.

By its share, this clonotype is medium-sized. The chain links TRBV12-3 or TRBV12-4 to TRBJ2-7; 9 bases map to TRBD2. The CDR3 runs to 16 residues. With V trimmed by 3 bases and J by 4 bases, 10 bases remained unmatched. The CDR3 sequence is CASSFPSGVSGYEQYF. CDR3 sequence (DNA): TGTGCCAGCAGTTTCCCTAGCGGGGTATCGGGGTACGAGCAGTACTTC.

By sample fraction, this clonotype is medium-sized. This rearrangement joins TRBV7-3 to TRBJ2-2, with 11 positions matching TRBD1. The CDR3 has 15 amino acids. Germline trimming cut 5 bases from V and 8 bases from J; bases unmatched to any gene: 7. Germline V lookup: CDR1 SGHTA, CDR2 FQGTGA. CDR3: CASSLSDRGPGELFF. DNA for the CDR3: TGTGCCAGCAGCCTCTCGGACAGGGGGCCGGGGGAGCTGTTTTTT.

This clonotype appeared many times. This chain connects TRBV7-2 to TRBJ2-6, with D tentatively TRBD2 (7 bases). The length of the CDR3 is 16 residues. V lost 1 base and J lost 4, with 11 bases in between. CDR1 and CDR2 from the germline V gene are SGHTA and FQGNSA. The CDR3 DNA follows: TGTGCCAGCAGCTTAGGGAGGGGGGGAGGGGCCAACGTCCTGACTTTC. Translating it yields CASSLGRGGGANVLTF.

By sample share, this clonotype is medium-sized. V gene TRBV27 combines with J gene TRBJ1-1; D is perhaps TRBD1 (6 bases). The CDR3 is made up of 18 amino acids. The V gene lost 6 bases and the J gene lost 0 bases, with 23 bases spanning the gap. The germline V gene encodes CDR1 MNHEY and CDR2 SMNVEV (reference sequence). CDR3 protein: CASSLRPATGVVNTEAFF. CDR3 coding DNA: TGTGCCAGCAGCCTACGACCTGCGACAGGAGTTGTGAACACTGAAGCTTTCTTT.

To note about this clonotype: A read error may explain this, as a much larger clone is one base away. The rearrangement uses TRBV29-1 and TRBJ1-1; D may be TRBD1 (5 bases). CDR3 length: 11 amino acids. Trimming left V 4 bases short and J 8 bases short, with 11 bases between. The germline gives CDR1 SQVTM, CDR2 ANQGSEA. This chain's CDR3 is CSVVIGQEAFF. The CDR3 nucleotides are TGCAGCGTTGTTATTGGACAAGAAGCTTTCTTT.

This clonotype is deemed medium-sized. V is TRBV28 and J is TRBJ1-1; possibly TRBD1 for D (6 bases). Germline V lookup: CDR1 MDHEN, CDR2 SYDVKM. The CDR3 has 14 residues. The V gene lost 4 bases and the J gene lost 1 base, with 10 bases spanning the gap. The CDR3, as DNA: TGTGCCAGCAGTTCTCGGACAGCGAACACTGAAGCTTTCTTT. Encoded protein: CASSSRTANTEAFF. Full variable domain (remainder filled in from reference TRBV28 and TRBJ1-1): DVKVTQSSRYLVKRTGEKVFLECVQDMDHENMFWYRQDPGLGLRLIYFSYDVKMKEKGDIPEGYSVSREKKERFSLILESASTNQTSMYLCASSSRTANTEAFFGQGTRLTVV.

This clonotype is deemed medium-sized. V is TRBV4-3 and J is TRBJ1-6; D is possibly TRBD1 (5 bases). CDR1 is LGHNA and CDR2 is YSLEER in the germline V gene. CDR3 length: 15 residues. V lost 0 bases and J 10 bases, leaving 13 bases between the germline ends. DNA of the CDR3: TGCGCCAGCAGCCAAGATTTTGGGGGGAAATCACCCCTCCACTTT. The encoded protein is CASSQDFGGKSPLHF.

This clonotype is classed as medium-sized. The rearrangement joins TRBV7-9 to TRBJ2-1; 8 bases align to TRBD1. CDR1 is SEHNR and CDR2 is FQNEAQ in the germline V gene (reference sequence). Trimming removed 11 bases from V and 7 bases from J; junction bases left unmatched: 7. The CDR3 length is 12 residues. This chain's CDR3 is CAGQGIPNEQFF. The CDR3 DNA is TGTGCCGGACAGGGTATACCGAATGAGCAGTTCTTC.

Relative to its sample, this clonotype is medium-sized (0.01 to 0.1%). The V and J genes are TRBV7-9 and TRBJ1-1; 7 nucleotides match TRBD1. J was trimmed by 7 bases and V by 1 base; bases with no gene match: 9. The length of the CDR3 is 15 residues. Per the germline V gene, CDR1 is SEHNR and CDR2 is FQNEAQ (reference sequence). CDR3 loop: CASSLGQGGVNEAFF. CDR3 in DNA: TGTGCCAGCAGCTTAGGGCAGGGGGGAGTTAATGAAGCTTTCTTT.

In its sample, this clonotype was seen many times. V is TRBV4-1 and J is TRBJ2-3; 9 bases line up with TRBD1. This CDR3 comprises 15 residues. V lost 1 base to trimming and J lost 1 base; unmatched junction nucleotides: 0. Per germline, CDR1 MGHRA and CDR2 YSYEKL. CDR3 residues: CASSQGTGGTDTQYF. CDR3 coding DNA: TGCGCCAGCAGCCAAGGGACAGGGGGCACAGATACGCAGTATTTT.

Written as DNA, the CDR3 is TGTGTCACCGGGGAGCTGTTTTTT. Its translation: CVTGELFF. The genes are TRBV3-1 and TRBJ2-2; no reliable D call. There are 8 residues in the CDR3. Looked up from germline, CDR1 is LGHDT and CDR2 is YNNKEL (reference sequence).

Relative to its sample, this clonotype is medium-sized. V and J are TRBV7-2 and TRBJ1-5; D not resolved. Germline V gene data show CDR1 as SGHTA and CDR2 as FQGNSA. V lost 2 bases and J 0 bases, leaving 8 bases between the germline ends. This CDR3 has 15 residues. Here the CDR3 reads CASSLNGYSNQPQHF. For the CDR3, the DNA is TGTGCCAGCAGCTTAAATGGATATAGCAATCAGCCCCAGCATTTT.

This clonotype is labeled medium-sized (0.01 to 0.1%). The chain combines TRBV4-2 with TRBJ2-3; D is uncertain. Trimming left V 0 bases short and J 0 bases short, with 7 bases between. Germline CDR1 is LGHNA and CDR2 is YNFKEQ. The CDR3 is 15 residues long. The DNA of the CDR3 is TGTGCCAGCAGCCAAGATGGTAGTAGCACAGATACGCAGTATTTT. This sequence encodes CASSQDGSSTDTQYF.

This clonotype is labeled as medium-sized. This chain uses TRBV5-1 with TRBJ2-1; no clear D gene. Trimming stripped 4 bases from V and 1 base from J, with 12 bases between. CDR3 length: 15 amino acids. Germline lookup yields CDR1 SGHRS and CDR2 YFSETQ. The CDR3 DNA is TGCGCCAGCAGCCTGTCTCCGAGTTCCTACAATGAGCAGTTCTTC. Protein: CASSLSPSSYNEQFF.

This clonotype is deemed medium-sized. The chain employs TRBV19 and TRBJ2-5; D may be TRBD2 (6 bases). The CDR3 consists of 15 residues. Trimming took off 7 bases at V and 7 bases at J, with 22 bases between the two ends. Germline V lookup: CDR1 LNHDA, CDR2 SQIVND (reference sequence). The CDR3 protein is CASMIGSGLSGTQYF. The CDR3 DNA follows: TGTGCCAGTATGATAGGATCGGGACTCTCAGGGACCCAGTACTTC.

This clonotype is categorized as medium-sized (0.01 to 0.1%). This chain links TRBV12-3 or TRBV12-4 with TRBJ2-1, with 8 bases that match TRBD2. Losses at the gene ends were 3 bases for V and 6 bases for J; bases not matched to a gene: 16. The CDR3 runs to 18 residues. As DNA, the CDR3 is TGTGCCAGCAGTTTGTGGCTAGCGGGCGCCACCCGGCGCAATGAGCAGTTCTTC. Translation gives CASSLWLAGATRRNEQFF.

The table lists this clonotype with many counts. The J gene is TRBJ2-1, the V gene TRBV19; 7 bases fit TRBD2. V shed 7 bases, J shed 2 bases, and the junction held 8 bases outside the gene matches. The CDR3 has 15 amino acids. The germline gives CDR1 LNHDA, CDR2 SQIVND (reference sequence). The CDR3 DNA is TGTGCCAGTAACCCCGGACTAGGCACCTACAATGAGCAGTTCTTC. This encodes CASNPGLGTYNEQFF.